The next 16 T cell receptor beta chains were all read from a single sample in a study of graft-versus-host responses after intestinal transplantation. Their antigen targets remain unknown. Clones were read by immunoSEQ multiplex PCR, and TCRdb kept only the in-frame ones, dropping some. This sample carries about 86,000 clones, roughly nine tenths of them seen once, and the ten largest clones take approximately 0.3%. The specimen comprised unstimulated CD4+ T cells sorted from spleen or lymph node cells, sampled before transplant. These receptors were taken from a human donor who was the organ donor for an intestinal transplant.

Remarks on this clone: The same CDR3 can be traced to other DNA sequences in this sample. V gene TRBV5-1 combines with J gene TRBJ2-1; TRBD2 agrees at 15 bases. The CDR3 spans 18 residues. Germline CDR1 is SGHRS and CDR2 is YFSETQ. J gave up 0 bases and V 5 bases, and 6 bases lay outside the gene matches. DNA of the CDR3: TGCGCCAGCAGAACGGGACTAGCGGGGGGTAGCTCCTACAATGAGCAGTTCTTC. This codes for CASRTGLAGGSSYNEQFF.

The CDR3 sequence: CSVVGGSVQYF. The CDR3 nucleotides are TGCAGCGTTGTGGGGGGGTCTGTGCAGTACTTC. The gene calls are TRBV29-1 and TRBJ2-7, with 7 bases that match TRBD2. CDR3 length: 11 amino acids. Germline-derived CDR1 and CDR2 are SQVTM and ANQGSEA. With 4 bases clipped from V and 9 bases from J, the junction kept 6 bases outside the gene matches.

This clone appeared once. This chain links TRBV5-1 with TRBJ1-3; D is perhaps TRBD1 (5 bases). The CDR3 is made up of 16 amino acids. Germline V gives CDR1 SGHRS, CDR2 YFSETQ. Trimming removed 4 bases at V and 0 bases at J, with 14 bases between. CDR3 sequence reads: CASSGGTASSGNTIYF. CDR3 sequence (DNA): TGCGCCAGCAGCGGAGGGACGGCGAGCTCTGGAAACACCATATATTTT.

Written as DNA, the CDR3 is TGCGCCACCGACCTAGCGGGAGCCGAAGAGACCCAGTACTTC. This gives the protein CATDLAGAEETQYF. The rearrangement uses TRBV10-1 and TRBJ2-5; 10 nucleotides agree with TRBD2. Germline lookup yields CDR1 WNHNN and CDR2 SYGVQD (reference sequence). With 10 bases clipped from V and 3 bases from J, the junction kept 8 bases outside the gene matches. The CDR3 is 14 residues long.

The chain has TRBV2 and TRBJ2-5; D uncertain. Trimming cost V 3 bases and J 1 base, with 9 bases left between them. The CDR3 length is 14 residues. The V gene's germline CDR1 is SNHLY and CDR2 FYNNEI. The CDR3 sequence: CASSELSSQETQYF. The DNA for the CDR3 is TGTGCCAGCAGTGAGCTATCGAGCCAAGAGACCCAGTACTTC.

CDR3 protein: CATRSLSNQPQHF. The CDR3 region has the DNA TGTGCCACCCGGTCCCTTAGCAATCAGCCCCAGCATTTT. V gene TRBV19 combines with J gene TRBJ1-5, with D hard to call. Trimming took 10 bases from V and 0 from J, leaving 10 bases between them. The CDR3 contains 13 residues. In germline, CDR1 is LNHDA, CDR2 SQIVND (reference sequence).

The J gene is TRBJ1-2, the V gene TRBV20-1; D is uncertain. The CDR3 has 11 residues. Trimming took 2 bases from V and 8 from J, leaving 9 bases between them. Germline CDR1 reads DFQATT; CDR2 reads SNEGSKA (reference sequence). The CDR3 region has the DNA TGCAGTGCTAGAAGCGGGGAGGGCTACACCTTC. This gives the protein CSARSGEGYTF.

The CDR3 DNA is TGTGCCAGCGGCGTCTCCGGGACAGGGTCCTACGAGCAGTACTTC. It specifies CASGVSGTGSYEQYF. The genes are TRBV5-5 and TRBJ2-7; TRBD1 agrees at 9 bases. The CDR3 totals 15 residues. V trimming: 7 bases; J trimming: 1 base; junction bases outside the gene matches: 9. Germline V gene lookup returns CDR1 SGHKS and CDR2 YYEKEE (reference sequence).

This chain connects TRBV28 to TRBJ1-5, with D hard to call. CDR1 and CDR2 (germline): MDHEN, SYDVKM. The CDR3 spans 13 residues. Between the trimmed V and J ends, which lost 3 bases and 5 bases, there was a span of 8 bases. The DNA of the CDR3 is TGTGCCAGCAGTTTCGTCAGATATCAGCCCCAGCATTTT. Protein product: CASSFVRYQPQHF.

V and J are TRBV6-1 and TRBJ2-3; TRBD2 matches at 9 bases. This CDR3 spans 17 amino acids. CDR1 and CDR2 from the germline V gene are MNHNS and SASEGT. With 2 bases clipped from V and 5 bases from J, the junction kept 11 bases outside the gene matches. This CDR3 reads CASSERGVAGEGDTQYF. CDR3 sequence (DNA): TGTGCCAGCAGTGAACGGGGAGTAGCGGGAGAGGGAGATACGCAGTATTTT.

This clone has a handful of counts. This chain links TRBV19 with TRBJ1-5; D may be TRBD1 (5 bases). The germline V gene has CDR1 LNHDA and CDR2 SQIVND (reference sequence). CDR3 size: 14 residues. The V and J ends lost 9 bases and 1 base respectively, with 13 bases between them. The CDR3 DNA reads as TGTGCCAGCAAGAAACGGGGGAGCAATCAGCCCCAGCATTTT. Encoded protein: CASKKRGSNQPQHF.

The V and J genes are TRBV7-9 and TRBJ1-2, with D tentatively TRBD1 (5 bases). Germline V lookup: CDR1 SEHNR, CDR2 FQNEAQ (reference sequence). CDR3 length: 13 amino acids. Trimming removed 5 bases at V and 6 bases at J, with 13 bases between. The CDR3 protein is CASSPEGGDGYTF. For the CDR3, the DNA is TGTGCCAGCAGCCCCGAGGGAGGGGATGGCTACACCTTC.

V and J are TRBV5-1 and TRBJ2-5, with a tentative D call TRBD1 (6 bases). The germline V gene encodes CDR1 SGHRS and CDR2 YFSETQ. The CDR3 runs to 15 residues. Trimming pared 3 bases from V and 2 bases from J, leaving 14 bases between. DNA of the CDR3: TGCGCCAGCAGCTCAACCGGGACACTACAAGAGACCCAGTACTTC. It yields the protein CASSSTGTLQETQYF.

J is TRBJ2-3 and V is TRBV6-5; 10 bases are a match to TRBD1. The CDR3 is 15 residues long. Germline values: CDR1 MNHEY, CDR2 SVGAGI. Unmatched junction bases numbered 4, after V lost 6 bases and J lost 1 base. CDR3 in DNA: TGTGCCAGCAGCCGACAGGGGGCGGGCACAGATACGCAGTATTTT. Translating it yields CASSRQGAGTDTQYF.

The rearrangement links TRBV25-1 to TRBJ2-7; TRBD1 agrees at 7 bases. J was trimmed by 4 bases and V by 3 bases; bases with no gene match: 6. The V gene's germline CDR1 is MGHDK and CDR2 SYGVNS. This CDR3 region has 14 residues. This chain's CDR3 is CASSDGRGYYEQYF. The DNA of the CDR3 is TGTGCCAGCAGTGATGGCAGGGGGTATTACGAGCAGTACTTC.

This chain uses TRBV9 with TRBJ2-7; 7 bases align to TRBD2. The CDR3 has 15 amino acids. V shed 2 bases and J 4 bases; nucleotides not matched to a gene: 9. Looked up from germline, CDR1 is SGDLS and CDR2 is YYNGEE. The CDR3 spells CASSVGLLGPYEQYF. The CDR3 DNA is TGTGCCAGCAGCGTGGGACTATTGGGGCCATACGAGCAGTACTTC.